Listed below are T cell receptor beta chains from one sample, sequenced in a study of CXCR3-negative and CXCR3-positive naive CD8 T cells. TCRdb reprocessed the 5' RACE reads and keeps a single row for each CDR3 protein, giving no DNA. The table for this sample gives about 89,000 distinct CDR3 sequences. Material: naive CXCR3+ CD8+ T cells from blood. These receptors were obtained from a human donor in good health. Some clones in this sample may be carry-over from other donors' samples. CDR3s include the opening cysteine and the closing phenylalanine or tryptophan. Fields, in order: J gene, V gene, CDR3 protein.

J: TRBJ2-2
V: TRBV5-1
CDR3: CASDQGWGGPNTGELFF

J: TRBJ2-5
V: TRBV14
CDR3: CASSPGGRYQETQYF

J: TRBJ2-1
V: TRBV12-3/TRBV12-4
CDR3: CASTPGGYEQFF

J: TRBJ1-1
V: TRBV10-2
CDR3: CASSESGHWNTEAFF

J: TRBJ1-1
V: TRBV4-3
CDR3: CASSQDTRGWGTEAFF

J: TRBJ2-7
V: TRBV10-3
CDR3: CAISESQGGYEQYF

J: TRBJ2-7
V: TRBV27
CDR3: CASRPIGGISYEQYF

J: TRBJ2-3
V: TRBV28
CDR3: CASSPFPPSATITDTQYF

J: TRBJ2-2
V: TRBV5-4
CDR3: CASRPGTGELFF

J: TRBJ2-5
V: TRBV24-1
CDR3: CATSAGQGPGLPETQYF

J: TRBJ2-1
V: TRBV5-3
CDR3: CARSFSVDLNEQFF

J: TRBJ2-3
V: TRBV24-1
CDR3: CATSDHPGLAGTTDTQYF

J: TRBJ1-3
V: TRBV4-1
CDR3: CASSQDWDGGNTIYF

J: TRBJ2-1
V: TRBV6-5
CDR3: CASTGSGRYNEQFF

J: TRBJ2-6
V: TRBV21-1
CDR3: CASPIGQVLFSGANVLTF

J: TRBJ2-3
V: TRBV7-9
CDR3: CASSEQADTDTQYF

J: TRBJ2-7
V: TRBV10-3
CDR3: CAISEGDRGSSYEQYF

J: TRBJ2-1
V: TRBV5-1
CDR3: CASSFQAGSYNEQFF

J: TRBJ2-3
V: TRBV2
CDR3: CASIGGVTTDTQYF

J: TRBJ2-7
V: TRBV18
CDR3: CASSPRDDRTGDYEQYF

J: TRBJ1-1
V: TRBV4-3
CDR3: CASSQDIGLATEAFF

J: TRBJ2-5
V: TRBV6-5
CDR3: CASSYVAGLQETQYF

J: TRBJ2-7
V: TRBV7-2
CDR3: CASSLLGGSYEQYF

J: TRBJ1-2
V: TRBV29-1
CDR3: CSAQFHGGYTF

J: TRBJ1-5
V: TRBV27
CDR3: CASRIRVGNQPQHF

J: TRBJ2-7
V: TRBV2
CDR3: CASIGDRSFEQYF

J: TRBJ2-1
V: TRBV6-2/TRBV6-3
CDR3: CASTGLARVDEQFF

J: TRBJ1-5
V: TRBV7-9
CDR3: CASSLVGVAGDNQPQHF

J: TRBJ1-2
V: TRBV20-1
CDR3: CSASTPDRESNYGYTF

J: TRBJ1-1
V: TRBV6-5
CDR3: CASSISLNTEAFF

J: TRBJ2-1
V: TRBV6-2/TRBV6-3
CDR3: CASSYSQGWFNEQFF